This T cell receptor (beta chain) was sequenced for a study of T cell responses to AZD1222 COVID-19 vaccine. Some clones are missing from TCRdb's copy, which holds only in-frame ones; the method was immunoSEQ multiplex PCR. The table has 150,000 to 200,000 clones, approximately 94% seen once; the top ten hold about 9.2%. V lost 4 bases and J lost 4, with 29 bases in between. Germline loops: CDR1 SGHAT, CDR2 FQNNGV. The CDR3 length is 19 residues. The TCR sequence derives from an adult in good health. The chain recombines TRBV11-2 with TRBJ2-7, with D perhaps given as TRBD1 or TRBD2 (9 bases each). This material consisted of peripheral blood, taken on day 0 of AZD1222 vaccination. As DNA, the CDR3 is TGTGCCAGCAGCTCCGGGACAGGGTACGGGGGACTAGCAACGTACGAGCAGTACTTC. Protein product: CASSSGTGYGGLATYEQYF.